This T cell receptor (beta chain) was obtained from a study of blood T cell repertoires in COVID-19. Germline V gives CDR1 SGHDN, CDR2 FVKESK. The CDR3 runs 14 residues. Turning to this clone: The junction does not match germline at one end; this may be a read error. The same CDR3 arises from other DNA sequences in this sample as well.

One Seattle source followed patients from active infection through their disease course. Per the original data handling: Estimation of nucleated cell counts was performed using reference gene primer amplification. Profiling relied on immunoSEQ multiplex PCR, and the TCRdb table lists in-frame clones only, not all of them. V and J calls and clone size are as listed in that table; D and trimming were resolved from the DNA. The sample lists some 300,000 clones, 70% to 90% occurring once. The sequence was obtained from a woman aged 50 to 60 with COVID-19, enrolled during active disease. The chain is built from TRBV14 and TRBJ1-2; D not resolved. Source material: peripheral blood. CDR3 coding DNA: TGTGCCAGCAGCCAAGGTTCCCTTAACTATGGCTATACCTTC. Protein sequence: CASSQGSLNYGYTF.